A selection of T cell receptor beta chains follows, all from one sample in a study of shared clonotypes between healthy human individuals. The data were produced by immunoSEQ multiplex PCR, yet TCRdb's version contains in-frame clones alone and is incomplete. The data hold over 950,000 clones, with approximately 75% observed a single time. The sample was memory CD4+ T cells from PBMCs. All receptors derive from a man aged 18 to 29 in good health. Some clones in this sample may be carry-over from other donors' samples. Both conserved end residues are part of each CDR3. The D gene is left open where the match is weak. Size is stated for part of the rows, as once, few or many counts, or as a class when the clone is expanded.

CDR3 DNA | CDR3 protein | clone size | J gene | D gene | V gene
TGTGCCAGCAGTCAACAGGGTAACACTGAAGCTTTCTTT | CASSQQGNTEAFF | . | TRBJ1-1 | . | TRBV2
TGTGCCATCAGCGGAACAGGGAGAGCTGATGGCTACACCTTC | CAISGTGRADGYTF | . | TRBJ1-2 | . | TRBV10-3
TGTGCCAGCAGCCGGGACGGAAGTTTGAACACTGAAGCTTTCTTT | CASSRDGSLNTEAFF | . | TRBJ1-1 | . | TRBV6-5
TGCGCCAGCAGCCATGCCGACAGTCGCGACTACGAGCAGTACTTC | CASSHADSRDYEQYF | . | TRBJ2-7 | . | TRBV4-1
TGCGCCAGCAGCCAAGTCCCCTGGCTCGGGCTGAGTAGTTCCTACAATGAGCAGTTCTTC | CASSQVPWLGLSSSYNEQFF | . | TRBJ2-1 | . | TRBV4-1
TGTGCCAGCAGTCCAAAGCTCTACGAGCAGTACTTC | CASSPKLYEQYF | . | TRBJ2-7 | . | TRBV28
TGTGCCAGCAGTGAGAAAGGAATAGGGACAGGGTTCACAGATACGCAGTATTTT | CASSEKGIGTGFTDTQYF | many | TRBJ2-3 | TRBD1 | TRBV6-1
TGTGCCAGTAGTTGGGGGGAGGTGGCGGGAGGGGAACGGTTCTTC | CASSWGEVAGGERFF | . | TRBJ2-1 | TRBD2 | TRBV19
TGCGCCAGCAGCTCCGGGACAGGGGGCACAGATACGCAGTATTTT | CASSSGTGGTDTQYF | . | TRBJ2-3 | TRBD1 | TRBV5-1
TGTGCCAGCAGTGCCCAACAGGGTTGGCCTGGGGCCAACGTCCTGACTTTC | CASSAQQGWPGANVLTF | . | TRBJ2-6 | . | TRBV25-1
TGTGCCAGCAGCTTGGACCCCGGGAGCCACTACGAGCAGTACTTC | CASSLDPGSHYEQYF | . | TRBJ2-7 | . | TRBV7-2
TGTGCCAGCAGCTTGGATGGAGGACTAGCGCGATCCTACGAGCAGTACTTC | CASSLDGGLARSYEQYF | . | TRBJ2-7 | TRBD2 | TRBV5-4
TGTGCCAGCAGCGTAGGATGGGGGAGTAGAACCGGGGAGCTGTTTTTT | CASSVGWGSRTGELFF | once | TRBJ2-2 | . | TRBV9
TGTGCCATCAGTGGTGGGGGGGGAGATACGCAGTATTTT | CAISGGGGDTQYF | . | TRBJ2-3 | TRBD2 | TRBV10-3
TGTGCCAGCTCACCTGGCGGGGCCTCCTACGAGCAGTACTTC | CASSPGGASYEQYF | . | TRBJ2-7 | . | TRBV18
TGCAGCGTTCACGACGGGAGGGCTTACAATGAGCAGTTCTTC | CSVHDGRAYNEQFF | . | TRBJ2-1 | TRBD2 | TRBV29-1
TGCGCCAGCAGCCCGGGGGCAGACTATGGCTACACCTTC | CASSPGADYGYTF | few | TRBJ1-2 | . | TRBV5-1
TGTGCCAGCAGCCCAACTAGCGGGAGGGCCTACGAGCAGTACTTC | CASSPTSGRAYEQYF | . | TRBJ2-7 | TRBD2 | TRBV7-2
TGTGCCAGCAGGCGAAGAGATATCGGCCCCGAAAAACTGTTTTTT | CASRRRDIGPEKLFF | . | TRBJ1-4 | . | TRBV7-8
TGTGCCAGCAGTGAAATCCAGGGGTCGGGCTACACCTTC | CASSEIQGSGYTF | . | TRBJ1-2 | . | TRBV2
TGTGCCAGCTCACCAGCGTACGCAGGCGAGCAGTACTTC | CASSPAYAGEQYF | . | TRBJ2-7 | . | TRBV18
TGCGCCAGCAGTGGCAACAGGAGCTACGAGCAGTACTTC | CASSGNRSYEQYF | . | TRBJ2-7 | . | TRBV10-1
TGTGCCTGGGGAGGGCAGGCCACCGGGGAGCTGTTTTTT | CAWGGQATGELFF | few | TRBJ2-2 | . | TRBV30
TGTGCCAGCAGCCGCGGGATTAGCTCCTACAATGAGCAGTTCTTC | CASSRGISSYNEQFF | . | TRBJ2-1 | . | TRBV7-3
TGTGCCAGTAGTATGATAGGACAGGCCTATGGCTACACCTTC | CASSMIGQAYGYTF | few | TRBJ1-2 | TRBD1 | TRBV19
TGTGCCACTTGCCCTGATTATTCCTACGAGCAGTACTTC | CATCPDYSYEQYF | . | TRBJ2-7 | . | TRBV15
TGTGCCAGCAGCTCACTAGGACAGGGGAGTAACGAGCAGTACTTC | CASSSLGQGSNEQYF | . | TRBJ2-7 | TRBD1 | TRBV11-2
TGTGCCAGCAATCGGGACGCCTACACTGAAGCTTTCTTT | CASNRDAYTEAFF | . | TRBJ1-1 | . | TRBV6-1
TGCGCCAGCAGCCCAGGGGGAGCTGATACGCAGTATTTT | CASSPGGADTQYF | . | TRBJ2-3 | TRBD1 | TRBV5-1
TGTGCCAGCAGCCGTTTAGCGGGAGGGCCGAATGAGCAGTTCTTC | CASSRLAGGPNEQFF | . | TRBJ2-1 | TRBD2 | TRBV4-2
TGTGCCAGCAAAGTCGAAGGCGGAAAAATGGGGGTAGCGTATTTT | CASKVEGGKMGVAYF | . | TRBJ2-3 | . | TRBV7-2
TGTGCCAGCAGTTTTTCGGCTAGCGGTATCCAGTACTTC | CASSFSASGIQYF | . | TRBJ2-5 | TRBD2 | TRBV27
TGTGCCAGCAGCCGACAGTGGAACTCCTACAATGAGCAGTTCTTC | CASSRQWNSYNEQFF | . | TRBJ2-1 | . | TRBV7-3
TGTGCCAGCAGTGAGGGCCTTTCACCCCTCCACTTT | CASSEGLSPLHF | . | TRBJ1-6 | . | TRBV25-1
TGCGCCAGCAGCTCCCGGACAGCCAACACTGAAGCTTTCTTT | CASSSRTANTEAFF | . | TRBJ1-1 | . | TRBV5-1
TGTGCCAGCAGTGACCTCCCACCAATGGGTTCGGGCGAAGCTTTCTTT | CASSDLPPMGSGEAFF | . | TRBJ1-1 | . | TRBV6-4
TGTGCCAGCAGCGACCTCGTGGACAGGGTCCGCGGCTACACCTTC | CASSDLVDRVRGYTF | . | TRBJ1-2 | TRBD1 | TRBV11-2
TGTGCCAGCAGCTTGGCCCAAGAGACCCAGTACTTC | CASSLAQETQYF | . | TRBJ2-5 | . | TRBV11-2
TGCAGTGCTAGTCCTGACGGTGAGCAGTTCTTC | CSASPDGEQFF | once | TRBJ2-1 | . | TRBV20-1
TGTGCCAGCAGTCGGGGACAGGGGAGACCTGAAGCTTTCTTT | CASSRGQGRPEAFF | . | TRBJ1-1 | TRBD1 | TRBV28
TGTGCCAGCAGTTTTAGGGGGGCTGGGGCCAACGTCCTGACTTTC | CASSFRGAGANVLTF | . | TRBJ2-6 | . | TRBV28
TGCGCCAGCAGCTTGGGGGATTTTCAAGAGACCCAGTACTTC | CASSLGDFQETQYF | . | TRBJ2-5 | . | TRBV5-1